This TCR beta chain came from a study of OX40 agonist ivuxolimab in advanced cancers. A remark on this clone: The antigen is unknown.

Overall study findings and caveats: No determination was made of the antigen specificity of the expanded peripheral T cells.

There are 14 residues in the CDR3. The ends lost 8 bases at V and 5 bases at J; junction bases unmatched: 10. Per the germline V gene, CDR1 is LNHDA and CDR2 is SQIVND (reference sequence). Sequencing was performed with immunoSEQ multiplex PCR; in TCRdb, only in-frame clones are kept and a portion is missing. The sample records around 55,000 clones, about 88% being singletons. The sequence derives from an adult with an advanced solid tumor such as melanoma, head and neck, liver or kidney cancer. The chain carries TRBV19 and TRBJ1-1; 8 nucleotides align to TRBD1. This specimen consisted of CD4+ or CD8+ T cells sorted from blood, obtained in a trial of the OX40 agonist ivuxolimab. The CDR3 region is CASSWTGTGTEAFF. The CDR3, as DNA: TGTGCCAGTTCTTGGACAGGGACGGGGACTGAAGCTTTCTTT. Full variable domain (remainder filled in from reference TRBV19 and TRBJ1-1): DGGITQSPKYLFRKEGQNVTLSCEQNLNHDAMYWYRQDPGQGLRLIYYSQIVNDFQKGDIAEGYSVSREKKESFPLTVTSAQKNPTAFYLCASSWTGTGTEAFFGQGTRLTVV.